This T cell receptor (beta chain) was identified during a study of T cell repertoires in cytomegalovirus infection. Whole-study context: It can be stated that public TCR beta signatures indicated CMV infection as well as a matching HLA type.

Whole-study results and caveats: Predominance within the ex vivo response was attributable to HLA-C-restricted CMV-specific TCR beta clonotypes.

TCRdb processed the reads anew with MiXCR; each CDR3 protein has one entry. The table includes a few hundred thousand distinct CDR3 sequences, under 55% detected once. The germline V and J ends were trimmed by 5 bases and 3 bases, with 9 bases remaining between them. This CDR3 is 13 amino acids long. Looked up from germline, CDR1 is LGHNT and CDR2 is FRNRAP. This clonotype has more than one count but fewer than ten. Its target is not known. This clonotype was sampled from a human donor in good health (CMV status not recorded). Some clones in this sample may be carry-over from other donors' samples. Sample: cultured PBMCs, taken from culture after CMV antigen stimulation. The gene calls are TRBV12-5 and TRBJ2-3; possible D gene TRBD1, 6 bases. CDR3: CASGHRETDTQYF. The CDR3 DNA reads TGTGCTAGTGGTCACAGGGAGACAGATACGCAGTATTTT.